The present T cell receptor beta chain was sequenced within a study of blood T cell repertoires in COVID-19. Study-wide background: Acute-phase and convalescent COVID-19 samples originated in the United States, Italy and Spain.

CDR1 SGDLS and CDR2 YYNGEE come from the germline V gene. V dropped 1 base and J dropped 6 bases, with 4 bases sitting between them. This CDR3 has 12 amino acids. Original analysis: The assay estimated nucleated cells by amplifying reference gene primers. Here immunoSEQ multiplex PCR was the method, and the copy in TCRdb shows in-frame clones only, minus some. The V and J calls and clone size were taken over from that table, and D and trimming were inferred from the DNA. This sample has under 95,000 clones; roughly 80% occur once, and the top ten carry about 11%. This clonotype was obtained from a man aged 65-85 years with acute or convalescent COVID-19. The chain combines TRBV9 with TRBJ2-2, with D hard to call. Material: peripheral blood. CDR3 DNA: TGTGCCAGCAGCGTATCCTCCGGGGAGCTGTTTTTT. Protein: CASSVSSGELFF.